Sequencing of this T cell receptor (beta chain) was carried out in a study of blood T cell repertoires in COVID-19. Background on the study: Nucleic acid was either cDNA or gDNA, and it came from T cells, B-cell-depleted T cells, or PBMCs.

Original handling: Counts of nucleated cells, estimated from reference gene primer amplification, were obtained. Generated by immunoSEQ multiplex PCR, the TCRdb table keeps only in-frame clones and is missing some. V, J and clone size are taken as reported in that table, and D and trimming were inferred from the DNA itself. Of fewer than 200,000 clones detected, around 90% appear once; the ten largest clones hold 2.7%. CDR3 length: 13 amino acids. The germline V and J ends were trimmed by 5 bases and 2 bases, with 10 bases remaining between them. The germline gives CDR1 LNHDA, CDR2 SQIVND (reference sequence).

The V call is TRBV19, the J call TRBJ2-7; D is undetermined. Sequencing was carried out using peripheral blood. The TCR was taken from a man aged 40-50 years with active or convalescent COVID-19. The CDR3, as DNA: TGTGCCAGTAGTTCCCCTGGCCCCTACGAGCAGTACTTC. This translates into CASSSPGPYEQYF.